Each of the 18 T cell receptor beta chains below was sequenced from the same sample in a study of OX40 agonist ivuxolimab in advanced cancers. Assay used: immunoSEQ multiplex PCR; TCRdb lists only in-frame clones, some missing. This sample has some 75,000 clones, with approximately 88% found just once. The sequencing used CD4+ or CD8+ T cells sorted from blood, collected in a trial of the OX40 agonist ivuxolimab. These receptors originate from an adult with an advanced solid tumor such as melanoma, head and neck, liver or kidney cancer.

This clone turned up a few times. This sequence joins TRBV2 and TRBJ2-2; no firm D call. V lost 5 bases and J lost 11, with 12 bases in between. The CDR3 length is 12 residues. Per germline, CDR1 SNHLY and CDR2 FYNNEI. This chain's CDR3 is CASSMQPLELFF. In nucleotides, the CDR3 is TGTGCCAGCAGTATGCAACCTTTAGAGCTGTTTTTT.

J is TRBJ2-3 and V is TRBV11-3, with TRBD2 matching 10 bases. With 5 bases clipped from V and 0 bases from J, the junction kept 11 bases outside the gene matches. Germline V gene data show CDR1 as SGHNT and CDR2 as YENEEA. The CDR3 is 18 residues long. The CDR3 coding sequence is TGTGCCAGCAGCCAGGGCTCTCTAGCGGGGGCTAGCACAGATACGCAGTATTTT. It is translated as CASSQGSLAGASTDTQYF.

V is TRBV7-2 and J is TRBJ2-3, with D perhaps given as TRBD1 or TRBD2 (5 bases each). CDR1 is SGHTA and CDR2 is FQGNSA in the germline V gene. CDR3 length: 15 residues. V was shortened by 5 bases and J by 2 bases, with 14 bases between the two germline ends. The CDR3 bases are TGTGCCAGCAGCCAATCATTGGGGGTCACAGATACGCAGTATTTT. Residues: CASSQSLGVTDTQYF.

V usage is TRBV11-1 and J usage is TRBJ2-7; D is uncertain. V was pared by 1 base and J by 3 bases, with 22 bases between. This CDR3 comprises 18 residues. Germline CDR1 reads SGHAT; CDR2 reads FQDESV (reference sequence). The DNA of the CDR3 is TGTGCCAGCAGCTTAGTCGGCAGTCGGAAAGGTAGTTACTACGAGCAGTACTTC. As protein: CASSLVGSRKGSYYEQYF.

The chain employs TRBV6-1 and TRBJ1-5; possible D gene TRBD1, 5 bases. Trimming stripped 3 bases from V and 10 bases from J, with 7 bases between. This CDR3 region has 11 residues. The germline V gene encodes CDR1 MNHNS and CDR2 SASEGT. This chain's CDR3 is CASSDWGPQHF. CDR3 DNA sequence: TGTGCCAGCAGTGATTGGGGCCCCCAGCATTTT.

The genes are TRBV5-1 and TRBJ2-7; no clear D. There are 15 residues in the CDR3. CDR1 and CDR2 (germline): SGHRS, YFSETQ. The V end was cut by 0 bases, the J end by 2 bases, with 12 bases between. Written as DNA, the CDR3 is TGCGCCAGCAGCTTGGATCCGGCCACTGCCTACGAGCAGTACTTC. This gives the protein CASSLDPATAYEQYF.

The chain combines TRBV9 with TRBJ2-3; 10 bases line up with TRBD2. The CDR3 contains 17 residues. After removal of 4 bases from V and 1 base from J, the junction contained 9 bases not matched to a gene. Germline V gene sequence: CDR1 SGDLS, CDR2 YYNGEE. In DNA, the CDR3 is TGTGCCAGCAGCCTCATGGGGCTAGCGGGGGGCACAGATACGCAGTATTTT. Its translation: CASSLMGLAGGTDTQYF.

The chain carries TRBV18 and TRBJ1-5; D is unclear. Trimming shortened V by 1 base and J by 7 bases, and 17 bases separated the two germline ends. CDR3 length: 16 residues. Germline V gives CDR1 KGHSH, CDR2 LQKENI. DNA of the CDR3: TGTGCCAGCTCACCACAAGCGGGCCGTGGGAGCCAGCCCCAGCATTTT. It codes for CASSPQAGRGSQPQHF.

V usage is TRBV5-1 and J usage is TRBJ2-1; TRBD1 matches at 10 bases. The CDR3 is made up of 14 amino acids. V shed 5 bases and J 5 bases; nucleotides not matched to a gene: 4. Germline loops: CDR1 SGHRS, CDR2 YFSETQ. The CDR3 DNA reads as TGCGCCAGCAGACCGGGACAGGGGAACAATGAGCAGTTCTTC. As protein: CASRPGQGNNEQFF. The full variable domain, with the rest looked up from reference TRBV5-1 and TRBJ2-1, is KAGVTQTPRYLIKTRGQQVTLSCSPISGHRSVSWYQQTPGQGLQFLFEYFSETQRNKGNFPGRFSGRQFSNSRSEMNVSTLELGDSALYLCASRPGQGNNEQFFGPGTRLTVL.

The chain carries TRBV5-4 and TRBJ1-3; no reliable D call. The CDR3 is 14 amino acids. V lost 0 bases and J 5 bases, leaving 9 bases between the germline ends. Looked up from germline, CDR1 is SGHNT and CDR2 is YYREEE (reference sequence). CDR3 protein: CASSLASGRNTIYF. The CDR3 DNA is TGTGCCAGCAGCTTGGCCTCGGGTAGAAACACCATATATTTT.

The chain couples TRBV5-4 to TRBJ1-1; D not certain. The V end was cut by 4 bases, the J end by 6 bases, with 10 bases between. Germline assignment: CDR1 SGHNT and CDR2 YYREEE (reference sequence). CDR3 length: 12 residues. The CDR3 spells CASSLHEAEAFF. CDR3 DNA sequence: TGTGCCAGCAGCCTCCATGAGGCTGAAGCTTTCTTT. The variable domain in full, completed from reference TRBV5-4 and TRBJ1-1, reads ETGVTQSPTHLIKTRGQQVTLRCSSQSGHNTVSWYQQALGQGPQFIFQYYREEENGRGNFPPRFSGLQFPNYSSELNVNALELDDSALYLCASSLHEAEAFFGQGTRLTVV.

J is TRBJ1-5 and V is TRBV27; D remains ambiguous. CDR1 is MNHEY and CDR2 is SMNVEV in the germline V gene (reference sequence). V was shortened by 1 base and J by 3 bases, with 4 bases between the two germline ends. CDR3 length: 13 amino acids. The CDR3 reads CASSLWANQPQHF. The CDR3 DNA reads as TGTGCCAGCAGTTTATGGGCCAATCAGCCCCAGCATTTT.

This clone is labeled medium-sized. The V call is TRBV14, the J call TRBJ1-2; possibly TRBD1 for D (5 bases). Germline assignment: CDR1 SGHDN and CDR2 FVKESK. The CDR3 loop spans 15 amino acids. Trimming cost V 0 bases and J 7 bases, with 15 bases left between them. In DNA, the CDR3 is TGTGCCAGCAGCCAAGAGATAAGGGGTTATGGTGGCTACACCTTC. As protein: CASSQEIRGYGGYTF.

The rearrangement uses TRBV7-2 and TRBJ2-5; D is perhaps TRBD2 (5 bases). The germline gives CDR1 SGHTA, CDR2 FQGNSA. Trimming removed 3 bases from V and 4 bases from J, with 9 bases in between. The CDR3 covers 13 residues. The DNA of the CDR3 is TGTGCCAGCAGCTTCTTAGAGGGAGAGACCCAGTACTTC. Its protein product is CASSFLEGETQYF.

This clone turned up a few times. This chain uses TRBV20-1 with TRBJ1-1, with D tentatively TRBD1 (5 bases). CDR1 DFQATT and CDR2 SNEGSKA come from the germline V gene (reference sequence). This CDR3 contains 11 residues. The CDR3: CRAGGNTEAFF. CDR3 nucleotide sequence: TGCAGGGCCGGGGGGAACACTGAAGCTTTCTTT.

This chain joins TRBV28 and TRBJ1-5; no clear D. The CDR3 runs to 11 residues. In germline, CDR1 is MDHEN, CDR2 SYDVKM. V was shortened by 3 bases and J by 7 bases, with 4 bases between the two germline ends. CDR3 amino acids: CASSFRQPQHF. CDR3 nucleotides: TGTGCCAGCAGTTTTAGGCAGCCCCAGCATTTT.

The V gene is TRBV28, the J gene TRBJ1-5; 7 bases line up with TRBD1. Germline trimming cut 7 bases from V and 3 bases from J; bases unmatched to any gene: 15. Germline lookup yields CDR1 MDHEN and CDR2 SYDVKM. This CDR3 has 17 residues. The CDR3 DNA sequence: TGTGCCAGCAACCCTCGGGGTTGGACAGGCCTCAATCAGCCCCAGCATTTT. Translating it yields CASNPRGWTGLNQPQHF.

The chain joins TRBV11-2 to TRBJ1-1, with D unclear. V gave up 4 bases and J gave up 4 bases, with 19 bases separating them. Germline CDR1 is SGHAT and CDR2 is FQNNGV. This CDR3 comprises 16 residues. DNA for the CDR3: TGTGCCAGCAGCTCACAACCGGGGAGGCGGACCACTGAAGCTTTCTTT. This gives the protein CASSSQPGRRTTEAFF.